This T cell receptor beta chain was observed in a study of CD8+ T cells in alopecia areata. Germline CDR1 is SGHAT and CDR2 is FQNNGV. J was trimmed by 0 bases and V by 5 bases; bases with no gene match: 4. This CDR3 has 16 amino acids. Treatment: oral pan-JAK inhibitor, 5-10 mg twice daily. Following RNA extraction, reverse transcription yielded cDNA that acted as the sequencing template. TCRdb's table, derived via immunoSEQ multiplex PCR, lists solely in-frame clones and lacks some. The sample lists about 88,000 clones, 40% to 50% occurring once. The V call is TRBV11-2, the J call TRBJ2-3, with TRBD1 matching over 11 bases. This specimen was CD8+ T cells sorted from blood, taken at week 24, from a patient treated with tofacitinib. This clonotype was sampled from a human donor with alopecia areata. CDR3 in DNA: TGTGCCAGCAGCCCTAGGACAGGGGGCAGCACAGATACGCAGTATTTT. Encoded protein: CASSPRTGGSTDTQYF.